Below are 20 T cell receptor beta chains sequenced from a single sample in a study of blood T cell repertoires in COVID-19. This table comes from immunoSEQ multiplex PCR, and its TCRdb copy is limited to in-frame clones, with some not included. Of approximately 120,000 clones listed, around 89% are singletons. Specimen: peripheral blood. Receptor source: a human donor in a cohort sampled during active COVID-19.

This chain uses TRBV7-2 with TRBJ1-2, with D tentatively TRBD1 (6 bases). Germline loops: CDR1 SGHTA, CDR2 FQGNSA. The V end was cut by 5 bases, the J end by 4 bases, with 11 bases between. The CDR3 is 13 residues long. Here the CDR3 DNA reads TGTGCCAGCAGCCCTCGGACAGTCTATGGCTACACCTTC. Translating gives CASSPRTVYGYTF. Together with reference TRBV7-2 and TRBJ1-2, the CDR3 gives the full variable domain: GAGVSQSPSNKVTEKGKDVELRCDPISGHTALYWYRQSLGQGLEFLIYFQGNSAPDKSGLPSDRFSAERTGGSVSTLTIQRTQQEDSAVYLCASSPRTVYGYTFGSGTRLTVV.

The chain carries TRBV5-4 and TRBJ2-1, with 14 bases matching TRBD2. V lost 4 bases, J lost 6 bases, and 6 bases stayed unmatched. Germline CDR1 reads SGHNT; CDR2 reads YYREEE (reference sequence). The CDR3 has 16 amino acids. CDR3 loop: CASSTGLAGARNEQFF. The CDR3 DNA reads TGTGCCAGCAGCACGGGACTAGCGGGGGCTCGCAATGAGCAGTTCTTC.

V usage is TRBV29-1 and J usage is TRBJ2-5; 8 bases match TRBD1. J lost 7 bases, V lost 6 bases, and 10 bases had no gene match. The CDR3 consists of 13 residues. Germline-derived CDR1 and CDR2 are SQVTM and ANQGSEA. CDR3 in amino acids: CSVERQGLGTQYF. The CDR3 bases are TGCAGCGTAGAGCGACAGGGGCTTGGGACCCAGTACTTC.

This chain uses TRBV28 with TRBJ1-5, with 9 bases lining up with TRBD1. Trimming removed 2 bases from V and 7 bases from J; junction bases left unmatched: 6. In germline, CDR1 is MDHEN, CDR2 SYDVKM. The CDR3 is made up of 15 amino acids. The CDR3: CASSLGDRELQPQHF. The CDR3, as DNA: TGTGCCAGCAGTTTAGGGGACAGGGAGTTACAGCCCCAGCATTTT.

The chain is built from TRBV7-2 and TRBJ2-3; D is unresolved. The CDR3 has 12 residues. The V gene's germline CDR1 is SGHTA and CDR2 FQGNSA. V was clipped by 3 bases and J by 2 bases, with 3 bases between them. The CDR3 sequence: CASSFHTDTQYF. CDR3 DNA sequence: TGTGCCAGCAGCTTTCACACAGATACGCAGTATTTT.

The rearrangement uses TRBV5-1 and TRBJ2-3, with 13 positions matching TRBD2. Germline V gene sequence: CDR1 SGHRS, CDR2 YFSETQ. J was trimmed by 0 bases and V by 5 bases; bases with no gene match: 6. This CDR3 spans 17 amino acids. DNA for the CDR3: TGCGCCAGCAGTTCCGGACTAGCGGGGGTTAGCACAGATACGCAGTATTTT. It encodes CASSSGLAGVSTDTQYF.

The genes are TRBV5-1 and TRBJ1-4; D gene unclear. Germline V CDR1 and CDR2: SGHRS, YFSETQ. V was pared by 5 bases and J by 1 base, with 12 bases between. CDR3 length equals 15 residues. This CDR3 reads CASRRLQGTNEKLFF. CDR3 in DNA: TGCGCCAGCAGGCGACTTCAAGGAACTAATGAAAAACTGTTTTTT.

Here the CDR3 reads CASSQEGRGRNSGYTF. The CDR3 DNA sequence: TGTGCCAGCAGCCAAGAGGGTAGGGGGCGGAATTCTGGCTACACCTTC. J is TRBJ1-2 and V is TRBV4-2, with 7 bases that match TRBD1. V gave up 0 bases and J gave up 7 bases; unmatched junction bases: 11. Germline loops: CDR1 LGHNA, CDR2 YNFKEQ. The CDR3 is 16 amino acids.

V is TRBV18 and J is TRBJ2-2; D may be TRBD1 (6 bases). Germline CDR1 and CDR2: KGHSH and LQKENI. The length of the CDR3 is 12 residues. Trimming shortened V by 3 bases and J by 15 bases, and 14 bases separated the two germline ends. CDR3 loop: CASSPNRVMVFF. In DNA form, the CDR3 reads TGTGCCAGCTCACCGAACAGGGTTATGGTGTTTTTT.

V is TRBV5-1 and J is TRBJ2-6, with a possible D match to TRBD2 (6 bases). V lost 5 bases and J 0 bases, leaving 18 bases between the germline ends. This CDR3 spans 18 amino acids. The V gene's germline CDR1 is SGHRS and CDR2 YFSETQ. CDR3 sequence: CASSGLEGDSSGANVLTF. CDR3 nucleotides: TGCGCCAGCAGTGGGTTGGAGGGTGATAGCTCTGGGGCCAACGTCCTGACTTTC.

This clone appeared a single time. The CDR3 is CASQVTGGWYTEAFF. The CDR3 DNA reads TGTGCCAGCCAAGTGACAGGGGGTTGGTACACTGAAGCTTTCTTT. The chain carries TRBV5-5 and TRBJ1-1; 9 bases agree with TRBD1. Germline CDR1 reads SGHKS; CDR2 reads YYEKEE (reference sequence). The CDR3 has 15 residues. V was pared by 7 bases and J by 3 bases, with 10 bases of the junction left unmatched.

This chain connects TRBV7-2 to TRBJ2-1; 7 bases match TRBD2. CDR1 is SGHTA, CDR2 FQGNSA, per germline. V trimming: 8 bases; J trimming: 0 bases; junction bases outside the gene matches: 16. The CDR3 spans 18 residues. The CDR3 here is CASGLDWTARSSYNEQFF. CDR3 in DNA: TGTGCCAGCGGACTAGATTGGACGGCCAGGAGCTCCTACAATGAGCAGTTCTTC.

The chain employs TRBV24-1 and TRBJ2-3, with TRBD1 matching over 10 bases. Germline loops: CDR1 KGHDR, CDR2 SFDVKD. Trimming removed 7 bases from V and 5 bases from J; junction bases left unmatched: 5. The CDR3 runs 14 residues. CDR3 residues: CATRKGQGIDTQYF. The CDR3 DNA reads as TGTGCCACCAGAAAGGGACAGGGGATAGATACGCAGTATTTT.

The chain recombines TRBV2 with TRBJ2-7; D gene uncertain. This CDR3 is built from 13 residues. Per the germline V gene, CDR1 is SNHLY and CDR2 is FYNNEI. Trimming left V 4 bases short and J 4 bases short, with 11 bases between. The CDR3 coding sequence is TGTGCCAGCAGTGTTCTTGGCGGATACGAGCAGTACTTC. Residues: CASSVLGGYEQYF.

The chain uses TRBV27 and TRBJ2-1; a possible D gene is TRBD2 (6 bases). V gave up 8 bases and J gave up 7 bases, with 21 bases separating them. The CDR3 is 15 residues long. Germline loops: CDR1 MNHEY, CDR2 SMNVEV (reference sequence). The chain's CDR3 is CASATASGGRNEQFF. In DNA form, the CDR3 reads TGTGCCAGCGCGACGGCCAGCGGAGGGAGGAATGAGCAGTTCTTC.

This chain's CDR3 is CASSFGSGGADGDTQYF. DNA for the CDR3: TGTGCCAGCAGTTTTGGGTCAGGGGGCGCCGATGGAGATACGCAGTATTTT. V is TRBV5-4 and J is TRBJ2-3; 8 positions match TRBD1. Germline CDR1 SGHNT, CDR2 YYREEE (reference sequence). With 5 bases clipped from V and 5 bases from J, the junction kept 16 bases outside the gene matches. The CDR3 runs 17 residues.

The CDR3 loop is CASSLGQGLSAEAFF. CDR3 nucleotide sequence: TGTGCCAGCAGTCTAGGACAAGGGTTGTCCGCTGAAGCTTTCTTT. The rearrangement uses TRBV28 and TRBJ1-1; maybe TRBD1 (5 bases). Trimming pared 5 bases from V and 6 bases from J, leaving 19 bases between. The CDR3 runs 15 residues. Germline V gene data show CDR1 as MDHEN and CDR2 as SYDVKM.

V and J are TRBV7-2 and TRBJ2-6, with unresolved D. The CDR3 sequence is 15 residues long. V dropped 5 bases and J dropped 0 bases, with 8 bases sitting between them. Germline CDR1 and CDR2: SGHTA and FQGNSA. CDR3: CASSPYNSGANVLTF. As DNA, the CDR3 is TGTGCCAGCAGCCCGTACAACTCTGGGGCCAACGTCCTGACTTTC.

The chain carries TRBV7-9 and TRBJ1-1, with D possibly matching TRBD1 (5 bases). CDR3 length: 13 residues. V lost 5 bases and J 4 bases, leaving 11 bases between the germline ends. Germline V gene lookup returns CDR1 SEHNR and CDR2 FQNEAQ (reference sequence). The CDR3 loop reads CASSLKGVTEAFF. The DNA of the CDR3 is TGTGCCAGCAGCCTTAAAGGGGTCACTGAAGCTTTCTTT.

The chain has TRBV9 and TRBJ1-1; D perhaps matches TRBD1 (5 bases). Germline loops: CDR1 SGDLS, CDR2 YYNGEE. The V end was cut by 0 bases, the J end by 0 bases, with 12 bases between. The CDR3 totals 16 residues. CDR3 nucleotides: TGTGCCAGCAGCGTAGGCGGGGCAGGACTGAACACTGAAGCTTTCTTT. Encoded protein: CASSVGGAGLNTEAFF.